This TCR beta chain was retrieved from a study of siplizumab effects on memory and regulatory T cells. The data were produced by immunoSEQ multiplex PCR, yet TCRdb's version contains in-frame clones alone and is incomplete. The sample lists under 110,000 clones; nearly 95% were seen once. Looked up from germline, CDR1 is SGHNT and CDR2 is YENEEA. Trimming left V 2 bases short and J 7 bases short, with 6 bases between. The CDR3 extends over 13 amino acids. The source of this sequence is a human donor in good health. Sequencing was carried out using non-Treg CD4+ T cells sorted from blood. J is TRBJ1-6 and V is TRBV11-3, with D unclear. The CDR3 coding sequence is TGTGCCAGCAGCTTAATAAGGAATTCACCCCTCCACTTT. Its translation: CASSLIRNSPLHF.